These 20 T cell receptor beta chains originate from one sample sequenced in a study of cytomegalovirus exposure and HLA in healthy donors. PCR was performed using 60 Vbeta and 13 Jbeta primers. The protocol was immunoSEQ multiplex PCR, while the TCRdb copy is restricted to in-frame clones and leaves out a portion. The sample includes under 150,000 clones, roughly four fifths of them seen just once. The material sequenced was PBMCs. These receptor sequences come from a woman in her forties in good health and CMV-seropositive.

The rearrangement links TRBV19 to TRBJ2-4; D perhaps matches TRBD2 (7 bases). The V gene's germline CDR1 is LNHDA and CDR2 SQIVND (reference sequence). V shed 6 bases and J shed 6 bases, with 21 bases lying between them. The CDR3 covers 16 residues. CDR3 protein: CASSAGDEASGNIQYF. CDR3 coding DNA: TGTGCCAGTAGCGCAGGGGATGAGGCTAGCGGAAACATTCAGTACTTC.

The DNA of the CDR3 is TGCAGCGCCCGGGGACTAGCGGGCTCCTACGAGCAGTACTTC. Translated, it gives CSARGLAGSYEQYF. The chain joins TRBV29-1 to TRBJ2-7; 12 bases are shared with TRBD2. CDR3 size: 14 residues. V lost 7 bases and J lost 0; bases outside the gene matches: 4. Germline CDR1 SQVTM, CDR2 ANQGSEA.

The chain's CDR3 is CASSPGVGAQETQYF. CDR3 bases: TGTGCCAGCAGCCCGGGGGTTGGGGCACAAGAGACCCAGTACTTC. The chain combines TRBV11-2 with TRBJ2-5; TRBD2 is a possible D gene (6 bases). The CDR3 covers 15 residues. The V gene's germline CDR1 is SGHAT and CDR2 FQNNGV. The germline V and J ends were trimmed by 5 bases and 2 bases, with 15 bases remaining between them.

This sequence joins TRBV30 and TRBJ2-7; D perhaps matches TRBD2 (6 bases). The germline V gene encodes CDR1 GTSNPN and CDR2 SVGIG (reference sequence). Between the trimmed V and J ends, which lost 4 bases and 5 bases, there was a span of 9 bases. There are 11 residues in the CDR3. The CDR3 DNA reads TGTGCCTGGACTAGCGCCCACGAGCAGTACTTC. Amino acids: CAWTSAHEQYF.

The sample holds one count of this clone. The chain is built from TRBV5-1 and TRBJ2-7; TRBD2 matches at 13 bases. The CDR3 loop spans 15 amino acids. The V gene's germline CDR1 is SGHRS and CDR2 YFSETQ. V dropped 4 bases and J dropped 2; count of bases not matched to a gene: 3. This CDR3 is CASSVLAGGTYEQYF. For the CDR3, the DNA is TGCGCCAGCAGCGTACTAGCGGGAGGGACCTACGAGCAGTACTTC.

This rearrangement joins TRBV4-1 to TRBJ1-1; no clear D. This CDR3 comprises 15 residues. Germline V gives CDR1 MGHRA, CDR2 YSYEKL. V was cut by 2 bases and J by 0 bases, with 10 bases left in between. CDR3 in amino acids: CASSQSRSLNTEAFF. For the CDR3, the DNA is TGCGCCAGCAGCCAATCACGGTCCTTGAACACTGAAGCTTTCTTT.

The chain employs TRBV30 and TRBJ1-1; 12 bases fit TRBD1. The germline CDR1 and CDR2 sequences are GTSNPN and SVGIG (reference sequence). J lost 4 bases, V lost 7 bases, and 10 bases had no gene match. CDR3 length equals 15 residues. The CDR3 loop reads CASTGTGGLGTEAFF. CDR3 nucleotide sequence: TGTGCCTCCACCGGGACAGGGGGCCTCGGCACTGAAGCTTTCTTT.

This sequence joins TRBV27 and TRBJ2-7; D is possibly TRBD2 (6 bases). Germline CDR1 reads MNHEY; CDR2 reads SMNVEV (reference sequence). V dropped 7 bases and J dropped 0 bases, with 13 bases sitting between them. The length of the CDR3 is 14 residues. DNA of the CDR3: TGTGCCAGCAATAGGGAGGAGGGCTCCTACGAGCAGTACTTC. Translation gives CASNREEGSYEQYF.

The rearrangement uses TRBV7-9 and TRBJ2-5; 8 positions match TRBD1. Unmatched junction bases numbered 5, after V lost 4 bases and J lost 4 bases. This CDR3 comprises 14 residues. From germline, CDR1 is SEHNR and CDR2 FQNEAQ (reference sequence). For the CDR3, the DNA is TGTGCCAGCAGCTCGACAGGGGAGCGAGAGACCCAGTACTTC. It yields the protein CASSSTGERETQYF.

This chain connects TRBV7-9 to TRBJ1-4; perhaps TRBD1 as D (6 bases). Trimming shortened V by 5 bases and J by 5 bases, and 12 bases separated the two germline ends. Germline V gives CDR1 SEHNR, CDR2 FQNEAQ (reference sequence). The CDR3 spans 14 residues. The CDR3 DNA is TGTGCCAGCAGCCAAGGGGGGGTGAATGAAAAACTGTTTTTT. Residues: CASSQGGVNEKLFF.

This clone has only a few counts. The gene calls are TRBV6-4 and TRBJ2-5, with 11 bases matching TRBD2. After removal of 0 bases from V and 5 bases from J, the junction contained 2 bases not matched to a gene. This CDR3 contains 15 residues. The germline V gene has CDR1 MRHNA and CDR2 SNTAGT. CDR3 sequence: CASSDSASGRETQYF. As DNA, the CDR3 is TGTGCCAGCAGTGACTCGGCTAGCGGGAGGGAGACCCAGTACTTC.

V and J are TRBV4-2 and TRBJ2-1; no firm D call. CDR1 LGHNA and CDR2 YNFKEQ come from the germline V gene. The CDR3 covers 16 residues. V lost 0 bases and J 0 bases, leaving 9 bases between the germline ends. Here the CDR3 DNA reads TGTGCCAGCAGCCAAGACCCCCATTCCTCCTACAATGAGCAGTTCTTC. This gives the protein CASSQDPHSSYNEQFF.

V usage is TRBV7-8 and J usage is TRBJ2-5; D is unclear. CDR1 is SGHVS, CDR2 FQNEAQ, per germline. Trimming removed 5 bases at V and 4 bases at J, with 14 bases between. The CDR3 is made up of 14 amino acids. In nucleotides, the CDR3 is TGTGCCAGCAGCCCCAATCGGGTGAGAGAGACCCAGTACTTC. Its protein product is CASSPNRVRETQYF.

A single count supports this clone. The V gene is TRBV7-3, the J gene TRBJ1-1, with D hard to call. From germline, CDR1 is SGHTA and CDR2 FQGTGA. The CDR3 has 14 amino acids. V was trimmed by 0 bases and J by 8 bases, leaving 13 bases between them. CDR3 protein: CASSLTGRGTEAFF. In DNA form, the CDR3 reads TGTGCCAGCAGCTTAACGGGTAGAGGAACCGAAGCTTTCTTT.

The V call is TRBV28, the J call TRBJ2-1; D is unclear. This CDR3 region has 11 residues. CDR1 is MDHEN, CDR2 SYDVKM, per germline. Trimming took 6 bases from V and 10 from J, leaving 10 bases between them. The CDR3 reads CASRERSEQFF. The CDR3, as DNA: TGTGCCAGCAGGGAGAGATCCGAGCAGTTCTTC.

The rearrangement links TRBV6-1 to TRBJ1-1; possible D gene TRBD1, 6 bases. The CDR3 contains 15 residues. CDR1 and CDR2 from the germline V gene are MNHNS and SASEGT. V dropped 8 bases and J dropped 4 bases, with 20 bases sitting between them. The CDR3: CASADPGGKITEAFF. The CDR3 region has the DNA TGTGCCAGCGCCGATCCGGGGGGCAAAATCACTGAAGCTTTCTTT.

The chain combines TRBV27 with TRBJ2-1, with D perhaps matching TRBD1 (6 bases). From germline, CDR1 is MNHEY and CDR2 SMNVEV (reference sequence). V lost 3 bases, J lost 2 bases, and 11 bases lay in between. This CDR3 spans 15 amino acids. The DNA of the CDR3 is TGTGCCAGCAGTTTTTGGCGGACAGCCTACAATGAGCAGTTCTTC. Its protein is CASSFWRTAYNEQFF.

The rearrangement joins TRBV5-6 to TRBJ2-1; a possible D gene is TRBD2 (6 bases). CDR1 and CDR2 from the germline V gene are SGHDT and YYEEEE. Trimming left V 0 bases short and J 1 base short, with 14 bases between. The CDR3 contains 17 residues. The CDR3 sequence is CASSLVGVGGSYNEQFF. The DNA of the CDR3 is TGTGCCAGCAGCTTGGTGGGTGTGGGGGGTTCCTACAATGAGCAGTTCTTC.

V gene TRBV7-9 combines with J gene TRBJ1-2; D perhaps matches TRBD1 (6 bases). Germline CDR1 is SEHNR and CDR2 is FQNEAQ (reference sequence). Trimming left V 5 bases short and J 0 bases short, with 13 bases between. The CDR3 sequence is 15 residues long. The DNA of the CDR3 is TGTGCCAGCAGCCCCCGGGACAAGCCTAACTATGGCTACACCTTC. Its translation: CASSPRDKPNYGYTF. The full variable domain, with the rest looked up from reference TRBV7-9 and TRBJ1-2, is DTGVSQNPRHKITKRGQNVTFRCDPISEHNRLYWYRQTLGQGPEFLTYFQNEAQLEKSRLLSDRFSAERPKGSFSTLEIQRTEQGDSAMYLCASSPRDKPNYGYTFGSGTRLTVV.

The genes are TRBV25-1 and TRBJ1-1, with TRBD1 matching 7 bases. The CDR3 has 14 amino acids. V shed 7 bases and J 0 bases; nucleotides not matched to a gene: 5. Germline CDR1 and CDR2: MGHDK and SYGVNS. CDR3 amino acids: CASKETGLNTEAFF. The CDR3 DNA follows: TGTGCCAGCAAAGAGACAGGGCTGAACACTGAAGCTTTCTTT.